This entry lists 25 T cell receptor beta chains sequenced from one sample in a study of Graves' ophthalmopathy and Graves' hyperthyroidism. The study amplified TCR beta CDR3 regions using RNA transcripts. HTBI-primed RT-PCR formed the first round, and a multiplex PCR formed the second. From the multiplex PCR reads, TCRdb called clonotypes with MiXCR, one entry per CDR3 protein. The data hold 740,000 or so distinct CDR3 sequences, with roughly 41% observed a single time. Sample: peripheral blood. The receptors come from an adult man with Graves' ophthalmopathy.

This clonotype was picked up many times. V is TRBV15 and J is TRBJ1-5; D gene uncertain. Trimming removed 0 bases at V and 8 bases at J, with 17 bases between. This CDR3 is 16 amino acids long. Germline V gives CDR1 LNHNV, CDR2 YYDKDF (reference sequence). This CDR3 reads CATSRDSGSPQEPQHF. CDR3 DNA: TGTGCCACCAGCAGAGATTCCGGATCCCCCCAGGAGCCCCAGCATTTT.

CDR3 coding DNA: TGTGCCAGCGGACAGGGGGTTTTGGAAAAACTGTTTTTT. It translates to CASGQGVLEKLFF. The chain is built from TRBV10-3 and TRBJ1-4; 10 bases align to TRBD1. Germline V gene lookup returns CDR1 ENHRY and CDR2 SYGVKD. J was trimmed by 8 bases and V by 10 bases; bases with no gene match: 7. The CDR3 has 13 residues.

This clonotype occurred many times. The gene calls are TRBV25-1 and TRBJ2-6; no reliable D call. V was cut by 1 base and J by 1 base, with 2 bases left in between. Looked up from germline, CDR1 is MGHDK and CDR2 is SYGVNS. The CDR3 contains 14 residues. In nucleotides, the CDR3 is TGTGCCAGCAGTGAATGGTCTGGGGCCAACGTCCTGACTTTC. The encoded protein is CASSEWSGANVLTF.

As regards this clonotype: One end of the junction varies from germline; a read error may be responsible. The rearrangement links TRBV7-2 to TRBJ1-4; D call uncertain. Germline lookup yields CDR1 SGHTA and CDR2 FQGNSA. This CDR3 has 15 amino acids. The CDR3 spells CASSQDGRVNEKLFF. CDR3 nucleotides: TGCGCCAGCAGCCAAGACGGTCGCGTTAATGAAAAACTGTTTTTT.

The CDR3: CASSYPLTGGFVAFF. Here the CDR3 DNA reads TGTGCCAGCAGTTACCCTTTGACAGGGGGCTTTGTAGCTTTCTTT. The chain couples TRBV2 to TRBJ1-1, with 10 bases matching TRBD1. The CDR3 extends over 15 amino acids. Trimming took 5 bases from V and 10 from J; bases not matched to a gene: 13. Germline assignment: CDR1 SNHLY and CDR2 FYNNEI.

The chain joins TRBV29-1 to TRBJ2-5; 7 nucleotides agree with TRBD1. The V and J ends lost 1 base and 7 bases, in that order; junction bases with no gene match: 0. In germline, CDR1 is SQVTM, CDR2 ANQGSEA. The CDR3 totals 11 residues. This CDR3 reads CSVEGTGTQYF. CDR3 bases: TGCAGCGTTGAAGGGACAGGGACCCAGTACTTC.

This sequence joins TRBV15 and TRBJ2-6; weak D call: TRBD1 (6 bases). V shed 3 bases and J shed 1 base, with 10 bases lying between them. The V gene's germline CDR1 is LNHNV and CDR2 YYDKDF (reference sequence). This CDR3 is 16 amino acids long. In nucleotides, the CDR3 is TGTGCCACCAGCAGTGAGCAGGGGTCTGGGGCCAACGTCCTGACTTTC. Translation gives CATSSEQGSGANVLTF.

The chain carries TRBV25-1 and TRBJ1-6; 7 bases fit TRBD1. Per germline, CDR1 MGHDK and CDR2 SYGVNS. The CDR3 runs to 14 residues. V gave up 5 bases and J gave up 10 bases; unmatched junction bases: 8. The chain's CDR3 is CASSLSGTESPLHF. The CDR3 region has the DNA TGTGCCAGCAGTTTATCCGGGACAGAATCACCCCTCCACTTT. Filled out from reference TRBV25-1 and TRBJ1-6, the complete variable domain reads EADIYQTPRYLVIGTGKKITLECSQTMGHDKMYWYQQDPGMELHLIHYSYGVNSTEKGDLSSESTVSRIRTEHFPLTLESARPSHTSQYLCASSLSGTESPLHFGNGTRLTVT.

The chain joins TRBV6-6 to TRBJ1-1; D may be TRBD1 (5 bases). V shed 4 bases and J shed 1 base, with 13 bases lying between them. Germline CDR1 is MNHNY and CDR2 is SVGAGI (reference sequence). The CDR3 runs to 15 residues. CDR3 loop: CASSSLGGRNTEAFF. The CDR3, as DNA: TGTGCCAGCAGTTCCCTGGGGGGGAGGAACACTGAAGCTTTCTTT.

The chain joins TRBV25-1 to TRBJ2-2; weak D call: TRBD2 (6 bases). Trimming removed 11 bases from V and 4 bases from J, with 17 bases in between. The CDR3 has 14 amino acids. CDR1 is MGHDK, CDR2 SYGVNS, per germline. CDR3 sequence: CAWSVLGGTGELFF. CDR3 bases: TGTGCCTGGAGTGTACTCGGGGGCACCGGGGAGCTGTTTTTT. Supplemented by reference TRBV25-1 and TRBJ2-2, the full variable domain reads EADIYQTPRYLVIGTGKKITLECSQTMGHDKMYWYQQDPGMELHLIHYSYGVNSTEKGDLSSESTVSRIRTEHFPLTLESARPSHTSQYLCAWSVLGGTGELFFGEGSRLTVL.

There are a few counts of this clonotype. One end of the junction does not line up with germline, which may come from a read error. The genes are TRBV20-1 and TRBJ1-2; 9 nucleotides agree with TRBD1. This CDR3 is 12 amino acids long. Germline assignment: CDR1 DFQATT and CDR2 SNEGSKA (reference sequence). The CDR3 sequence is CSARTGAGGYTF. The CDR3 bases are TGCAGCGCTAGGACAGGGGCAGGGGGCTACACCTTC.

For this clonotype: The junction does not match germline at one end; this may be a read error. The gene calls are TRBV10-3 and TRBJ1-2; D gene uncertain. Germline V gives CDR1 ENHRY, CDR2 SYGVKD. CDR3 length equals 16 residues. CDR3 loop: CASSGNLLDFNDGYTF. The CDR3 bases are TGTGCCAGCAGTGGAAATCTCTTGGATTTTAATGATGGCTACACCTTC.

The J gene is TRBJ2-1, the V gene TRBV7-9; no definite D call. This CDR3 region has 13 residues. Trimming cost V 10 bases and J 5 bases, with 15 bases left between them. The germline V gene encodes CDR1 SEHNR and CDR2 FQNEAQ (reference sequence). As DNA, the CDR3 is TGTGCCACCGCTGAGGCAGGCAACAATGAGCAGTTCTTC. It yields the protein CATAEAGNNEQFF.

Remarks on this clonotype: The germline gene is not matched at one end of the junction; a read error may be the cause. The V call is TRBV10-3, the J call TRBJ2-7; D is perhaps TRBD2 (6 bases). The CDR3 sequence is 15 residues long. Germline assignment: CDR1 ENHRY and CDR2 SYGVKD. Written as DNA, the CDR3 is TGTGCCAGCAGTTTATCGGCGGGGTTGGCCTACGAGCAGTACTTC. Translating it yields CASSLSAGLAYEQYF.

This clonotype was seen at least ten times. The CDR3 loop reads CSVEERNTGAGANVLTF. DNA of the CDR3: TGCAGCGTTGAAGAACGAAATACAGGTGCCGGGGCCAACGTCCTGACTTTC. The V call is TRBV29-1, the J call TRBJ2-6; perhaps TRBD1 as D (5 bases). Between the trimmed V and J ends, which lost 0 bases and 4 bases, there was a span of 16 bases. CDR3 length: 17 residues. CDR1 SQVTM and CDR2 ANQGSEA come from the germline V gene.

This clonotype was counted many times. The chain links TRBV5-8 to TRBJ2-7, with D perhaps TRBD2 (6 bases). From germline, CDR1 is SGHTS and CDR2 YDEGEE. Trimming removed 0 bases from V and 4 bases from J, with 14 bases in between. This CDR3 spans 15 amino acids. The DNA of the CDR3 is TGTGCCAGCAGCTTGGCCGGGCGGGAACGATACGAGCAGTACTTC. Protein product: CASSLAGRERYEQYF.

The chain combines TRBV11-2 with TRBJ2-5, with TRBD1 matching over 7 bases. CDR3 length: 14 amino acids. Germline CDR1 SGHAT, CDR2 FQNNGV. V was clipped by 6 bases and J by 4 bases; unmatched bases: 8. Here the CDR3 DNA reads TGTGCCAGCAGTGTCACAGGGGTGGGAGAGACCCAGTACTTC. Translated, it gives CASSVTGVGETQYF.

The CDR3 coding sequence is TGTGCCAGCAGTTACGGTCTCGCAGGGGCTTACGGCTACACCTTC. As protein: CASSYGLAGAYGYTF. The chain combines TRBV6-5 with TRBJ1-2; possible D gene TRBD1, 6 bases. CDR1 MNHEY and CDR2 SVGAGI come from the germline V gene. The CDR3 has 15 amino acids. Trimming took 2 bases from V and 8 from J, leaving 18 bases between them.

Worth noting for this clonotype: This clone may be a read error of a much larger clone one base away. J is TRBJ2-7 and V is TRBV7-9; TRBD2 matches 7 bases. V gave up 8 bases and J gave up 6 bases; unmatched junction bases: 13. Germline V gene lookup returns CDR1 SEHNR and CDR2 FQNEAQ (reference sequence). The CDR3 runs 14 residues. The CDR3 DNA reads as TGTGCCAGCGGCTCAAGCGGGGCGCTCAGCGAGCAGTACTTC. Its protein product is CASGSSGALSEQYF.

The sample holds many counts of this clonotype. An end of the junction does not agree with germline; a read error may underlie this. This rearrangement joins TRBV7-6 to TRBJ2-5; 9 nucleotides match TRBD2. The germline V gene has CDR1 SGHVS and CDR2 FNYEAQ. The CDR3 is 14 amino acids. CDR3 nucleotide sequence: TGTGCTAGCAGCGGCGGGGGGGTCTCAGAGACCCAGTACTTC. Translated: CASSGGGVSETQYF.

Comment on this clonotype: Its ends do not fully match the called genes, so a read error is possible. The V call is TRBV5-4, the J call TRBJ2-7, with 8 bases matching TRBD1. CDR1 and CDR2 from the germline V gene are SGHNT and YYREEE (reference sequence). This CDR3 has 15 amino acids. The CDR3 loop reads CTSSSRTGYGDEQYF. The DNA for the CDR3 is TGCACCAGCAGCTCCAGGACAGGGTACGGGGACGAGCAGTACTTC. The full variable domain, its missing parts supplied by reference TRBV5-4 and TRBJ2-7, is ETGVTQSPTHLIKTRGQQVTLRCSSQSGHNTVSWYQQALGQGPQFIFQYYREEENGRGNFPPRFSGLQFPNYSSELNVNALELDDSALYLCTSSSRTGYGDEQYFGPGTRLTVT.

This clonotype was observed a handful of times. The chain combines TRBV20-1 with TRBJ2-7; D not certain. Germline V lookup: CDR1 DFQATT, CDR2 SNEGSKA (reference sequence). This CDR3 has 14 residues. V lost 3 bases and J lost 0, with 12 bases in between. CDR3 sequence: CSASSAQSSYEQYF. CDR3 in DNA: TGCAGTGCTAGCAGTGCACAGAGCTCCTACGAGCAGTACTTC.

The genes are TRBV10-3 and TRBJ2-7, with a weak D call TRBD2 (7 bases). Trimming stripped 10 bases from V and 1 base from J, with 23 bases between. Germline V gene lookup returns CDR1 ENHRY and CDR2 SYGVKD. There are 16 residues in the CDR3. The CDR3 loop is CASSGTPRPTSYEQYF. CDR3 DNA: TGTGCCAGCAGCGGGACACCACGACCTACATCCTACGAGCAGTACTTC.

A remark on this clonotype: A junction boundary mismatches the germline segment, possibly from a read error. The V and J genes are TRBV5-1 and TRBJ2-2; D is possibly TRBD1 (5 bases). Germline loops: CDR1 SGHRS, CDR2 YFSETQ. The CDR3 sequence is 14 residues long. The CDR3: CASSFGQGSGELFF. The CDR3, as DNA: TGTGCCAGCAGCTTCGGGCAGGGTTCCGGGGAGCTGTTTTTT.

About this clonotype: No conserved phenylalanine or tryptophan is present at the end of the CDR3, so a read error is the likely explanation. The rearrangement links TRBV20-1 to TRBJ1-1, with D tentatively TRBD1 (5 bases). Trimming left V 3 bases short and J 4 bases short, with 24 bases between. Germline CDR1 is DFQATT and CDR2 is SNEGSKA (reference sequence). There are 17 residues in the CDR3. The CDR3: CSASIWGIDSPITEAFY. The CDR3 coding sequence is TGCAGTGCTAGTATTTGGGGTATTGACAGCCCAATCACTGAAGCTTTCTAT.